A single T cell receptor beta chain is shown here with its context. The antigen is unknown. PCR used 60 Vbeta primers and 13 Jbeta primers. The table came from immunoSEQ multiplex PCR; TCRdb's copy has only in-frame clones and leaves some out. The table records roughly 160,000 clones, about 72% of them present only once. This record belongs to a study of cytomegalovirus exposure and HLA in healthy donors. As for the study in general: From HLA-typed donors, an early data release held some 91 million unique TCRs.

Whole-study findings and limits: A later analysis revealed that TCR association rates differed between HLA loci, peaking at DRB1 and bottoming out at HLA-C.

The CDR3 extends over 15 amino acids. J lost 3 bases, V lost 10 bases, and 11 bases had no gene match. The germline V gene encodes CDR1 WNHNN and CDR2 SYGVQD (reference sequence). This clonotype was sampled from a man in his 60s in good health and CMV-seronegative. The chain couples TRBV10-1 to TRBJ2-4, with TRBD2 matching over 8 bases. Sequencing used PBMCs. CDR3 DNA sequence: TGCGCCACCACGCCTCCGGGAGGGGTCAAAAACATTCAGTACTTC. It yields the protein CATTPPGGVKNIQYF.